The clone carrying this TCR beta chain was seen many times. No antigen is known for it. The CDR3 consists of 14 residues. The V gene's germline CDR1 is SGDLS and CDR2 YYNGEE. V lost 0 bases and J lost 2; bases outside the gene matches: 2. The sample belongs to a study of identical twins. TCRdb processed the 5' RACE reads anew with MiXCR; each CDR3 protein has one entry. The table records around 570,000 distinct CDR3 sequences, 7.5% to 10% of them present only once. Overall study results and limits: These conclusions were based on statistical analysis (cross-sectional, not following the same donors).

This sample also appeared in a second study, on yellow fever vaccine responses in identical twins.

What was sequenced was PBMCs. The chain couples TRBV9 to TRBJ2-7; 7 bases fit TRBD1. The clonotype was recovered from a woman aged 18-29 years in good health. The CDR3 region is CASSVEQGTYEQYF. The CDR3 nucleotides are TGTGCCAGCAGCGTAGAACAGGGGACCTACGAGCAGTACTTC.